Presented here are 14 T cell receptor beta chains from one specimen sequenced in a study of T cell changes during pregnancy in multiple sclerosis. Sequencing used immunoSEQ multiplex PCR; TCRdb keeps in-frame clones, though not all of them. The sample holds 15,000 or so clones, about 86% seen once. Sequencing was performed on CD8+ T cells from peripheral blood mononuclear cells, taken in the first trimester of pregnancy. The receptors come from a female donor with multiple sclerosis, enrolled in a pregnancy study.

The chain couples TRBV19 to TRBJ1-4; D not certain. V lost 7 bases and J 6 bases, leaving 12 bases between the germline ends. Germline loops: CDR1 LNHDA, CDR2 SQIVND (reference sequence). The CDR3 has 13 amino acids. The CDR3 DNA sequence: TGTGCCAGTAAGAACCCCTACTATGAAAAACTGTTTTTT. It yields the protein CASKNPYYEKLFF.

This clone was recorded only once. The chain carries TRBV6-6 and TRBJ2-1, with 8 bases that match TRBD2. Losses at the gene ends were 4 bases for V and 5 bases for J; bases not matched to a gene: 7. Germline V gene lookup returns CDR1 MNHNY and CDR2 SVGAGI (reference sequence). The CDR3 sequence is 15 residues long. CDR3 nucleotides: TGTGCCAGCAGTTCTGGACTAGCCACAAACAATGAGCAGTTCTTC. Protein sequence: CASSSGLATNNEQFF.

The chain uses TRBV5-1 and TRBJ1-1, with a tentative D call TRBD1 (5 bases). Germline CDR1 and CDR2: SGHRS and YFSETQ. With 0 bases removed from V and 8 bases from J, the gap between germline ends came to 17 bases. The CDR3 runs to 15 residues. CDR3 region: CASSLEGSVGEEAFF. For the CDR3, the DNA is TGCGCCAGCAGCTTGGAGGGGTCGGTGGGTGAAGAAGCTTTCTTT.

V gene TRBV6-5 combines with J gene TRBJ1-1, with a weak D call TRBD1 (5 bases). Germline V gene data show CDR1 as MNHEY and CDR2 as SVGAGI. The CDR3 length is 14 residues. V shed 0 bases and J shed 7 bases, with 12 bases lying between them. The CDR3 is CASSYSAGEDEAFF. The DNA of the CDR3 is TGTGCCAGCAGTTACTCGGCGGGGGAGGATGAAGCTTTCTTT.

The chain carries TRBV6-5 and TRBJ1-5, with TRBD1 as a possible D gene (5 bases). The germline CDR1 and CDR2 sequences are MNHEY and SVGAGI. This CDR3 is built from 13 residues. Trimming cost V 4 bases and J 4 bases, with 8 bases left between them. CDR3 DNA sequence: TGTGCCAGCAGTTTACAGGAGAATCAGCCCCAGCATTTT. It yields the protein CASSLQENQPQHF.

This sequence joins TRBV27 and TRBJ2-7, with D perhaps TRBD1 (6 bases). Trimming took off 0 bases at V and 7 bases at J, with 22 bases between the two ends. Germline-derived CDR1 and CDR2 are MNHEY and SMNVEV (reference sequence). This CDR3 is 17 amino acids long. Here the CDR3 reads CASSLSGSGALVREQYF. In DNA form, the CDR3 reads TGTGCCAGCAGTTTATCGGGGTCAGGGGCGTTGGTCCGGGAGCAGTACTTC.

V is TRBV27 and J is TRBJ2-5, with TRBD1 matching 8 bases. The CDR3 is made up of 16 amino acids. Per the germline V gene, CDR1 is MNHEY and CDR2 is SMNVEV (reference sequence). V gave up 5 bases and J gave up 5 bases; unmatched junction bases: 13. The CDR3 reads CASSPRTGLDRETQYF. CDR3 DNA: TGTGCCAGCAGTCCGCGGACAGGGCTGGATCGGGAGACCCAGTACTTC.

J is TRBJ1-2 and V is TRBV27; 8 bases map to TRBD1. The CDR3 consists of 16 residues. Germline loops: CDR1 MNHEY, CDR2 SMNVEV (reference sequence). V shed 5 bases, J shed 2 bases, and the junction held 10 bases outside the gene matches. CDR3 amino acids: CASSPLSSGGNYGYTF. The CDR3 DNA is TGTGCCAGCAGTCCTCTTTCCTCAGGGGGCAACTATGGCTACACCTTC.

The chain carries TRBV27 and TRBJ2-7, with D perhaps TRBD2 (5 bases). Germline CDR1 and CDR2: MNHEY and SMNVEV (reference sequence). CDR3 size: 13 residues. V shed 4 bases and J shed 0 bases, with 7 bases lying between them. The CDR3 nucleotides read TGTGCCAGCAGTTCAGGAGGCTCCTACGAGCAGTACTTC. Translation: CASSSGGSYEQYF.

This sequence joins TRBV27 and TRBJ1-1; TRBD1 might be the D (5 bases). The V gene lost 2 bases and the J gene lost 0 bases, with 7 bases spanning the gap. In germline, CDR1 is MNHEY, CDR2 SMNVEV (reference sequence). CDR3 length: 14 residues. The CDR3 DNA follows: TGTGCCAGCAGTTTACAAGGGGTGAACACTGAAGCTTTCTTT. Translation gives CASSLQGVNTEAFF.

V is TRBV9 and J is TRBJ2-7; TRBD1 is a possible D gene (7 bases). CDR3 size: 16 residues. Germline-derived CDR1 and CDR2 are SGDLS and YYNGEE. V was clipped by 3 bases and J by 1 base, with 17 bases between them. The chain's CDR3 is CASSAGTQGGSYEQYF. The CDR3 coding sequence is TGTGCCAGCAGCGCGGGGACTCAGGGGGGTTCCTACGAGCAGTACTTC.

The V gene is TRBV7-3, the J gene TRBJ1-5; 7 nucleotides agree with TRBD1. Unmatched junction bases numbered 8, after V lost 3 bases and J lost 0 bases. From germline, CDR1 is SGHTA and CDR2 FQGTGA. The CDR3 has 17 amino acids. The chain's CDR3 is CASSFHNRGYSNQPQHF. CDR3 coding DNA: TGTGCCAGCAGCTTCCACAACAGGGGTTATAGCAATCAGCCCCAGCATTTT.

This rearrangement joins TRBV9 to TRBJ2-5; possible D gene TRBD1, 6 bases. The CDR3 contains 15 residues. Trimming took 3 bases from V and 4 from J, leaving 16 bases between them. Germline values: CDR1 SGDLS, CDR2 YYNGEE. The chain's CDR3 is CASSGDTRGSETQYF. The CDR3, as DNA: TGTGCCAGCAGCGGGGACACGAGGGGGTCAGAGACCCAGTACTTC. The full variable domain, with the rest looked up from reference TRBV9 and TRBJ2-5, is DSGVTQTPKHLITATGQRVTLRCSPRSGDLSVYWYQQSLDQGLQFLIQYYNGEERAKGNILERFSAQQFPDLHSELNLSSLELGDSALYFCASSGDTRGSETQYFGPGTRLLVL.

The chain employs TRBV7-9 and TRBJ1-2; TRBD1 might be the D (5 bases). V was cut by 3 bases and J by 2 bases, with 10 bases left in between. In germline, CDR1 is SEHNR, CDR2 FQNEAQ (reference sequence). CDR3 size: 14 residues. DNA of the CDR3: TGTGCCAGCAGCTTTGTAGGGGTGAACTATGGCTACACCTTC. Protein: CASSFVGVNYGYTF.